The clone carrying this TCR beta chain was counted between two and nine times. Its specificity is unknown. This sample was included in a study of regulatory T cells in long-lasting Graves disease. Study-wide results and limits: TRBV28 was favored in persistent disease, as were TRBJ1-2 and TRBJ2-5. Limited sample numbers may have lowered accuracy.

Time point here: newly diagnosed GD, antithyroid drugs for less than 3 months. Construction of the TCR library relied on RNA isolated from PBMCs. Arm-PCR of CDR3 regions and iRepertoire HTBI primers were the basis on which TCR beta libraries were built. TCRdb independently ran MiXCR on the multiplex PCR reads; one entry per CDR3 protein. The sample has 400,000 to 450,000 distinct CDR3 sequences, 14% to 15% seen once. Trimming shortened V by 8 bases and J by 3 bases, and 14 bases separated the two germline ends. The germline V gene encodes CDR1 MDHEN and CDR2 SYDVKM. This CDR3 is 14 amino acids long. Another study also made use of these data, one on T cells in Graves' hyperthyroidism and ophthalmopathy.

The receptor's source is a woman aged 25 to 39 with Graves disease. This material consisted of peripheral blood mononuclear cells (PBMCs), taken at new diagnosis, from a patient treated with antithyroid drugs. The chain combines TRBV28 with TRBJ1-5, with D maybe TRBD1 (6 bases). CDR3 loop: CASGLTGLNQPQHF. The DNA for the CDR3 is TGTGCCAGCGGCCTCACAGGGCTCAATCAGCCCCAGCATTTT.